Each of the 7 T cell receptor beta chains below was sequenced from the same sample in a study of OX40 agonist ivuxolimab in advanced cancers. Measured with immunoSEQ multiplex PCR; TCRdb has only the in-frame clones, and not every one. The table shows tens of thousands of clones, with 85% occurring only once. The specimen was CD4+ or CD8+ T cells sorted from blood, collected in a trial of the OX40 agonist ivuxolimab. The receptors originated from an adult with an advanced solid tumor such as melanoma, head and neck, liver or kidney cancer.

The gene calls are TRBV7-9 and TRBJ2-5; the D gene is possibly TRBD2 (6 bases). The CDR3 has 14 residues. Germline V gene sequence: CDR1 SEHNR, CDR2 FQNEAQ (reference sequence). V lost 3 bases and J lost 4, with 12 bases in between. CDR3 sequence: CASSFGGAGETQYF. As DNA, the CDR3 is TGTGCCAGCAGCTTCGGCGGGGCCGGAGAGACCCAGTACTTC. Full variable domain (outside the CDR3, taken from reference TRBV7-9 and TRBJ2-5): DTGVSQNPRHKITKRGQNVTFRCDPISEHNRLYWYRQTLGQGPEFLTYFQNEAQLEKSRLLSDRFSAERPKGSFSTLEIQRTEQGDSAMYLCASSFGGAGETQYFGPGTRLLVL.

The genes are TRBV15 and TRBJ2-5; D gene unclear. CDR3 length equals 14 residues. Germline V gene data show CDR1 as LNHNV and CDR2 as YYDKDF (reference sequence). V gave up 0 bases and J gave up 4 bases, with 9 bases separating them. The CDR3 bases are TGTGCCACCAGCAGAGATCCTCGTAGAGAGACCCAGTACTTC. Encoded protein: CATSRDPRRETQYF.

This chain links TRBV1 with TRBJ1-1. TRBV1 is listed as a pseudogene. The CDR3 is 12 residues long. Here the CDR3 DNA reads TGCACCAGCAGCCTGAGAGTCGGGGTAGCTTTCTTT. This gives the protein CTSSLRVGVAFF.

The chain has TRBV11-1 and TRBJ2-7, with unresolved D. CDR1 and CDR2 from the germline V gene are SGHAT and FQDESV (reference sequence). The CDR3 is made up of 13 amino acids. Between the trimmed V and J ends, which lost 4 bases and 3 bases, there was a span of 10 bases. DNA for the CDR3: TGTGCCAGCAGCTCCTATACGCTCTACGAGCAGTACTTC. Amino acid sequence: CASSSYTLYEQYF.

The V call is TRBV12-5, the J call TRBJ2-5; 7 bases line up with TRBD2. The germline gives CDR1 LGHNT, CDR2 FRNRAP. CDR3 length: 12 amino acids. V gave up 8 bases and J gave up 5 bases; unmatched junction bases: 5. This chain's CDR3 is CASSLRGETQYF. DNA of the CDR3: TGTGCTAGTTCGCTGCGGGGGGAGACCCAGTACTTC.

V and J are TRBV13 and TRBJ2-7; perhaps TRBD2 as D (6 bases). Germline CDR1 and CDR2: PRHDT and FYEKMQ (reference sequence). The V end lost 1 base, the J end lost 4 bases, and 14 bases lay between the germline ends. The CDR3 length is 15 residues. The CDR3 here is CASSLVEGSGYEQYF. CDR3 nucleotide sequence: TGTGCCAGCAGCTTAGTGGAGGGTTCAGGTTACGAGCAGTACTTC. The entire variable domain, with the rest obtained from reference TRBV13 and TRBJ2-7, is as follows: AAGVIQSPRHLIKEKRETATLKCYPIPRHDTVYWYQQGPGQDPQFLISFYEKMQSDKGSIPDRFSAQQFSDYHSELNMSSLELGDSALYFCASSLVEGSGYEQYFGPGTRLTVT.

J is TRBJ1-1 and V is TRBV5-4; D gene unclear. Trimming removed 1 base from V and 1 base from J, with 8 bases in between. CDR3 size: 14 residues. CDR1 is SGHNT and CDR2 is YYREEE in the germline V gene (reference sequence). This chain's CDR3 is CASSLLRGNTEAFF. Written as DNA, the CDR3 is TGTGCCAGCAGCTTGTTGCGGGGGAACACTGAAGCTTTCTTT.